This entry lists 12 T cell receptor beta chains sequenced from one sample in a study of a mutant IDH1 vaccine in newly diagnosed glioma. Noted time point: week 35, safety follow-up. Doses comprised 300 ug of mutant IDH1 20-mer peptide each, plus topical imiquimod. Their specific antigens are unknown. Sequencing used immunoSEQ multiplex PCR; TCRdb keeps in-frame clones, though not all of them. The data contain around 54,000 clones, about 90% of them seen just once; the ten biggest clones take up 1.6%. Material: PBMCs, obtained from a glioma patient whose treatment included an IDH1 peptide vaccine. Receptors originate from a man aged 35-49 years with glioma.

J is TRBJ2-2 and V is TRBV7-8; tentative D call: TRBD1 (6 bases). The V end was cut by 6 bases, the J end by 6 bases, with 20 bases between. The germline CDR1 and CDR2 sequences are SGHVS and FQNEAQ. This CDR3 region has 16 residues. The DNA of the CDR3 is TGTGCCAGCAGTCTCCTCGACAGGTCGTTCGCCGGGGAGCTGTTTTTT. Its protein is CASSLLDRSFAGELFF.

The chain couples TRBV7-2 to TRBJ2-5, with TRBD1 matching 9 bases. Germline trimming cut 3 bases from V and 5 bases from J; bases unmatched to any gene: 7. CDR3 length: 15 amino acids. Germline CDR1 is SGHTA and CDR2 is FQGNSA. The CDR3 is CASSFQQGAGETQYF. CDR3 nucleotide sequence: TGTGCCAGCAGCTTCCAACAGGGGGCTGGTGAGACCCAGTACTTC.

This rearrangement joins TRBV28 to TRBJ2-1, with D possibly being TRBD2 (5 bases). V was pared by 7 bases and J by 9 bases, with 19 bases between. The CDR3 sequence is 14 residues long. Germline values: CDR1 MDHEN, CDR2 SYDVKM. CDR3 nucleotides: TGTGCCAGCACCGAACAACTCGGACTGACTGAGCAGTTCTTC. Protein product: CASTEQLGLTEQFF.

This clone was seen only once. One junction end does not reproduce the germline sequence, and a read error may be involved. The chain links TRBV7-7 to TRBJ2-5; D possibly corresponds to TRBD2 (5 bases). The CDR3 covers 15 residues. CDR1 and CDR2 (germline): SSHAT, FNYEAQ (reference sequence). CDR3 DNA: TGTGCTAGCAGCTTCGGGGTGAAAAGCTCAGAGACCCAGTACTTC. This codes for CASSFGVKSSETQYF.

This clone was counted a single time. The chain is built from TRBV6-4 and TRBJ1-1; no clear D. Per germline, CDR1 MRHNA and CDR2 SNTAGT. The V and J ends lost 6 bases and 1 base respectively, with 9 bases between them. This CDR3 region has 13 residues. The CDR3 DNA reads as TGTGCCAGCAGGGAAACAGAGAACACTGAAGCTTTCTTT. This codes for CASRETENTEAFF.

This chain joins TRBV10-3 and TRBJ1-2; 11 nucleotides align to TRBD1. The CDR3 extends over 16 amino acids. V trimming: 3 bases; J trimming: 1 base; junction bases outside the gene matches: 4. CDR1 and CDR2 (germline): ENHRY, SYGVKD. The CDR3 spells CAISEYGTGGNYGYTF. The CDR3 region has the DNA TGTGCCATCAGTGAATACGGGACAGGGGGTAACTATGGCTACACCTTC.

The chain uses TRBV7-2 and TRBJ2-4; 8 bases are shared with TRBD2. The J segment lost 4 bases and the V segment lost 4 bases, leaving 6 bases of the junction unmatched. The CDR3 is 15 amino acids. In germline, CDR1 is SGHTA, CDR2 FQGNSA. Here the CDR3 reads CASSWGLEGKNIQYF. Here the CDR3 DNA reads TGTGCCAGCAGCTGGGGACTAGAGGGTAAAAACATTCAGTACTTC.

The chain carries TRBV7-2 and TRBJ2-5; the D gene is possibly TRBD2 (6 bases). Looked up from germline, CDR1 is SGHTA and CDR2 is FQGNSA. V shed 5 bases and J shed 3 bases, with 16 bases lying between them. The CDR3 runs to 15 residues. In nucleotides, the CDR3 is TGTGCCAGCAGCAAGAACCAGCGGAGGGAAGAGACCCAGTACTTC. As protein: CASSKNQRREETQYF.

The chain has TRBV6-1 and TRBJ2-3, with D hard to call. Germline V gives CDR1 MNHNS, CDR2 SASEGT. This CDR3 has 14 amino acids. V lost 4 bases to trimming and J lost 0 bases, with 8 bases between them. CDR3 in amino acids: CASSVAPSTDTQYF. The CDR3, as DNA: TGTGCCAGCAGTGTGGCGCCTAGCACAGATACGCAGTATTTT.

The gene calls are TRBV6-5 and TRBJ2-2; no clear D gene. The CDR3 runs to 14 residues. V lost 0 bases, J lost 5 bases, and 7 bases lay in between. The V gene's germline CDR1 is MNHEY and CDR2 SVGAGI. This CDR3 is CASSYSGVTGELFF. CDR3 DNA sequence: TGTGCCAGCAGTTACTCTGGGGTGACCGGGGAGCTGTTTTTT.

The rearrangement links TRBV9 to TRBJ1-2; no reliable D call. This CDR3 is built from 13 residues. The germline V gene has CDR1 SGDLS and CDR2 YYNGEE. Between the trimmed V and J ends, which lost 1 base and 8 bases, there was a span of 12 bases. CDR3 DNA: TGTGCCAGCAGCGTAAGCGGGGTCGGAGGCTACACCTTC. Translating gives CASSVSGVGGYTF.

The chain has TRBV9 and TRBJ2-2, with a tentative D call TRBD1 (6 bases). The CDR3 length is 14 residues. The germline V gene encodes CDR1 SGDLS and CDR2 YYNGEE. The V end was cut by 6 bases, the J end by 2 bases, with 11 bases between. The CDR3 spells CASNQGYNTGELFF. The CDR3 nucleotides are TGTGCCAGCAACCAGGGGTACAACACCGGGGAGCTGTTTTTT.